This T cell receptor (beta chain) was obtained from a study of Ad26.COV2.S vaccination and SARS-CoV-2 variants. Findings of the study overall: Researchers cautioned that TCR breadth and depth analyses may have underestimated total T cell responses. It was found that vaccine and placebo recipients had similar non-spike TCR breadth.

The assay was immunoSEQ multiplex PCR, and TCRdb's table has in-frame clones only and misses some. The repertoire holds some 350,000 clones, with 70% to 90% as singletons. Details on this clone: What it recognizes is unknown.

V was pared by 7 bases and J by 4 bases, with 16 bases of the junction left unmatched. The germline CDR1 and CDR2 sequences are MDHEN and SYDVKM. The CDR3 is 19 residues long. As to treatment: over 15 received Ad26.COV2.S at low or high dose, single or two shots; about 5 received placebo; per-sample allocation not given. Day 63 following the first vaccine or placebo injection was when the samples were taken. The vaccine delivered Wuhan-strain SARS-CoV-2 spike through an Ad26 vector. This chain links TRBV28 with TRBJ2-5; TRBD2 agrees at 15 bases. This sequence originates from a person aged 18-65 years who received the Ad26.COV2.S COVID-19 vaccine or a placebo. The specimen comprised peripheral blood, sampled in a trial of Ad26.COV2.S vaccine versus placebo. CDR3 bases: TGTGCCAGCACCCGAGGGGGTGGACTAGCGGGAGGGCCCTTAGAGACCCAGTACTTC. Its translation is CASTRGGGLAGGPLETQYF.